This paragraph covers one T cell receptor (beta chain) sequence. With a J-beta primer mix and a sample-barcoded 5' primer, a second PCR ran about 7 to 12 cycles. One entry per CDR3 protein, called by TCRdb with MiXCR from the 5' RACE reads. This sample yields roughly 900,000 distinct CDR3 sequences, of which 48% are seen a single time; around an eighth belongs to the top ten. Germline V gene lookup returns CDR1 MNHNY and CDR2 SVGAGI (reference sequence). V was cut by 4 bases and J by 1 base, with 14 bases left in between. The CDR3 extends over 16 amino acids. The sample originates from a study of blood T cells in healthy people across ages.

This sequence originates from a man younger than 40 in good health. The chain has TRBV6-6 and TRBJ2-4; perhaps TRBD2 as D (5 bases). Material for sequencing was blood. CDR3 region: CASSFNPEVAKNIQYF. The CDR3 DNA reads as TGTGCCAGCAGTTTCAACCCGGAGGTGGCCAAAAACATTCAGTACTTC.